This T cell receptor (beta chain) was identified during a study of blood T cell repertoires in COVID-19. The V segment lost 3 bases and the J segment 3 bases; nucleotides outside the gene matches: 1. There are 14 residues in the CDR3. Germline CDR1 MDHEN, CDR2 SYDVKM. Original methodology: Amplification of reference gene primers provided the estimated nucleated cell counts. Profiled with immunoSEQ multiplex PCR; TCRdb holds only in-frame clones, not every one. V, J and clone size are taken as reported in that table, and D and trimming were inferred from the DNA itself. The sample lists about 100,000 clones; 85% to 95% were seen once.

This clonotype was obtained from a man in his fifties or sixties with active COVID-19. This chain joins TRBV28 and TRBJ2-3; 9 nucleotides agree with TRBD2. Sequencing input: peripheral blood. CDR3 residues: CASSFSGRTDTQYF. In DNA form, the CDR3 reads TGTGCCAGCAGTTTTAGCGGGAGAACAGATACGCAGTATTTT. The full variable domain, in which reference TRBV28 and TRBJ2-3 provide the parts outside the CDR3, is DVKVTQSSRYLVKRTGEKVFLECVQDMDHENMFWYRQDPGLGLRLIYFSYDVKMKEKGDIPEGYSVSREKKERFSLILESASTNQTSMYLCASSFSGRTDTQYFGPGTRLTVL.